Shown below are 30 T cell receptor beta chains from a single sample sequenced in a study of post-analysis software for immune sequencing data. Findings and limits, study-wide: About 5 TRBV segments occurring more often in patients than controls included TRBV5-6, TRBV5-1 and TRBV20-1.

Prepared TCR beta cDNA libraries contained unique molecular identifiers. TCRdb reprocessed the PCR reads with MiXCR, giving one entry per CDR3 protein. Counted here are fewer than 700,000 distinct CDR3 sequences, 44% occurring once; the ten biggest clones make up 1.5% to 2%. These receptors have no known antigen. Sequencing was performed on blood. The receptors stem from a girl aged 5 to 17 with multiple sclerosis.

Only a few counts were recorded for this clonotype. The chain joins TRBV7-9 to TRBJ2-3; the D gene is possibly TRBD1 (6 bases). The V end was cut by 1 base, the J end by 3 bases, with 11 bases between. Germline CDR1 SEHNR, CDR2 FQNEAQ (reference sequence). This CDR3 comprises 15 residues. The CDR3 reads CASSLGVGATDTQYF. The CDR3 DNA sequence: TGTGCCAGCAGCTTAGGTGTGGGGGCAACAGATACGCAGTATTTT.

The chain carries TRBV6-2 or TRBV6-3 and TRBJ2-3; TRBD2 matches at 8 bases. The germline gives CDR1 MNHEY, CDR2 SVGEGT. This CDR3 has 16 amino acids. Trimming took 4 bases from V and 3 from J; bases not matched to a gene: 9. CDR3 DNA: TGTGCCAGCAGTTTCGTGAGCGGGAGTGGGACAGATACGCAGTATTTT. It yields the protein CASSFVSGSGTDTQYF.

The table lists this clonotype with a few counts. V is TRBV12-3 or TRBV12-4 and J is TRBJ2-5, with TRBD1 matching over 10 bases. V dropped 4 bases and J dropped 5; count of bases not matched to a gene: 7. The CDR3 extends over 15 amino acids. CDR3 coding DNA: TGTGCCAGCAGTTCCTGGGACAGGGGAGGCGAGACCCAGTACTTC. Translated, it gives CASSSWDRGGETQYF.

This clonotype appeared a few times. The V and J genes are TRBV12-3 or TRBV12-4 and TRBJ1-2; a possible D gene is TRBD1 (5 bases). Trimming cost V 7 bases and J 4 bases, with 13 bases left between them. CDR3 length: 13 residues. The CDR3 sequence is CASTLGHSYGYTF. The DNA of the CDR3 is TGTGCCAGCACCCTGGGGCACTCCTATGGCTACACCTTC.

As regards this clonotype: A clone one base away is much larger, so this may be a read error. The chain carries TRBV4-1 and TRBJ2-7, with D perhaps TRBD1 or TRBD2 (6 bases each). V was shortened by 1 base and J by 7 bases, with 14 bases between the two germline ends. Germline V lookup: CDR1 MGHRA, CDR2 YSYEKL. There are 14 residues in the CDR3. CDR3 sequence reads: CASSQGSGGNEQYF. Here the CDR3 DNA reads TGCGCCAGCAGCCAAGGGTCCGGGGGCAATGAGCAGTACTTC.

The chain combines TRBV29-1 with TRBJ2-5, with 11 bases that match TRBD2. V shed 7 bases, J shed 2 bases, and the junction held 3 bases outside the gene matches. This CDR3 is 13 amino acids long. The germline gives CDR1 SQVTM, CDR2 ANQGSEA. CDR3 protein: CSAGTSGQETQYF. The DNA of the CDR3 is TGCAGCGCAGGGACTAGCGGACAAGAGACCCAGTACTTC.

V is TRBV14 and J is TRBJ2-7, with D unclear. Germline lookup yields CDR1 SGHDN and CDR2 FVKESK. This CDR3 region has 14 residues. Trimming took 2 bases from V and 0 from J, leaving 8 bases between them. CDR3: CASSQWAVSYEQYF. CDR3 DNA sequence: TGTGCCAGCAGCCAATGGGCAGTCTCCTACGAGCAGTACTTC.

This clonotype appeared a few times. This chain links TRBV20-1 with TRBJ2-3; possible D gene TRBD2, 6 bases. With 1 base removed from V and 4 bases from J, the gap between germline ends came to 9 bases. In germline, CDR1 is DFQATT, CDR2 SNEGSKA (reference sequence). The CDR3 covers 13 residues. The CDR3 region is CSARAGEPDTQYF. For the CDR3, the DNA is TGCAGTGCTAGAGCGGGGGAGCCAGATACGCAGTATTTT.

The chain employs TRBV5-1 and TRBJ2-4, with 8 bases lining up with TRBD1. The J call may be incorrect, as the DNA end agrees better with TRBJ2-7. Germline loops: CDR1 SGHRS, CDR2 YFSETQ. The CDR3 sequence is 13 residues long. CDR3 nucleotides: TGCGCCAGCAGCCATGGACAGGGCGGCGAGCAGTACTTC. The encoded protein is CASSHGQGGEQYF.

The chain couples TRBV5-8 to TRBJ1-4, with D tentatively TRBD1 (6 bases). The CDR3 is 15 residues long. Trimming removed 3 bases from V and 6 bases from J, with 15 bases in between. The germline CDR1 and CDR2 sequences are SGHTS and YDEGEE. CDR3 nucleotide sequence: TGTGCCAGCAGCTCCCTCGGGGGCTCCTATGAAAAACTGTTTTTT. Translated, it gives CASSSLGGSYEKLFF. Combining the CDR3 with reference TRBV5-8 and TRBJ1-4 gives the whole variable domain EAGVTQSPTHLIKTRGQQATLRCSPISGHTSVYWYQQALGLGLQFLLWYDEGEERNRGNFPPRFSGRQFPNYSSELNVNALELEDSALYLCASSSLGGSYEKLFFGSGTQLSVL.

CDR3: CSVVGLAENEQFF. CDR3 DNA: TGCAGCGTTGTGGGACTAGCGGAAAATGAGCAGTTCTTC. The chain employs TRBV29-1 and TRBJ2-1; TRBD2 matches at 11 bases. V lost 4 bases, J lost 7 bases, and 3 bases stayed unmatched. CDR3 size: 13 residues. Germline CDR1 is SQVTM and CDR2 is ANQGSEA.

In regard to this clonotype: At one end the junction does not follow the germline gene, possibly because of a read error. The chain joins TRBV12-3 or TRBV12-4 to TRBJ2-1; D is perhaps TRBD2 (5 bases). The CDR3 loop spans 13 amino acids. CDR3 DNA sequence: TGTGCCAGCACCGTGGGCTCCGAGGGTGAGCGGTTCTTC. This encodes CASTVGSEGERFF.

The rearrangement links TRBV10-3 to TRBJ1-1; 7 nucleotides line up with TRBD1. The V and J ends lost 0 bases and 4 bases, in that order; junction bases with no gene match: 5. This CDR3 is built from 15 residues. The germline gives CDR1 ENHRY, CDR2 SYGVKD. CDR3 loop: CAISESEGATTEAFF. The CDR3 nucleotides are TGTGCCATCAGTGAGTCTGAGGGGGCGACCACTGAAGCTTTCTTT.

V usage is TRBV3-1 and J usage is TRBJ1-5, with D maybe TRBD1 (5 bases). V lost 4 bases and J 3 bases, leaving 22 bases between the germline ends. This CDR3 is built from 18 residues. In germline, CDR1 is LGHDT, CDR2 YNNKEL (reference sequence). The CDR3 DNA reads as TGTGCCAGCAGCCTAAAGCCCCTACAATGGGGGTTCAATCAGCCCCAGCATTTT. As protein: CASSLKPLQWGFNQPQHF.

There are a few counts of this clonotype. The CDR3 here is CASLHGTKNIQYF. CDR3 nucleotides: TGTGCCAGCCTACATGGAACCAAAAACATTCAGTACTTC. The chain joins TRBV12-3 or TRBV12-4 to TRBJ2-4; no definite D call. V was trimmed by 8 bases and J by 2 bases, leaving 10 bases between them. The CDR3 contains 13 residues.

The chain has TRBV6-4 and TRBJ2-1, with TRBD2 matching over 14 bases. The CDR3 contains 15 residues. V was clipped by 6 bases and J by 7 bases; unmatched bases: 5. Germline CDR1 is MRHNA and CDR2 is SNTAGT. The DNA for the CDR3 is TGTGCCAGCAGCGCCCGGACTAGCGGGGGGAATGAGCAGTTCTTC. Amino acids: CASSARTSGGNEQFF.

The V and J genes are TRBV10-3 and TRBJ2-5; a possible D gene is TRBD2 (5 bases). The germline CDR1 and CDR2 sequences are ENHRY and SYGVKD. The ends were cut back, 2 bases at V and 11 bases at J, with 15 bases in the middle. The CDR3 contains 13 residues. CDR3 region: CAISEEGMNEQYF. The DNA for the CDR3 is TGTGCCATCAGTGAGGAGGGAATGAATGAGCAGTACTTC.

CDR3 nucleotides: TGTGCCAGCAGCTTGGCAGCGGGGGGGCCAGGTGAGCAGTTCTTC. As protein: CASSLAAGGPGEQFF. This chain uses TRBV5-6 with TRBJ2-1, with 10 bases identical to TRBD2. CDR3 length: 15 residues. Germline values: CDR1 SGHDT, CDR2 YYEEEE. Trimming cost V 0 bases and J 9 bases; bases outside gene matches: 6.

This rearrangement joins TRBV7-2 to TRBJ2-3; no clear D. The CDR3 is 16 amino acids. V was cut by 1 base and J by 2 bases, with 13 bases left in between. From germline, CDR1 is SGHTA and CDR2 FQGNSA. CDR3 in amino acids: CASSLGFSASTDTQYF. The CDR3 DNA reads TGTGCCAGCAGCTTAGGGTTTTCGGCGTCCACAGATACGCAGTATTTT.

This clonotype was seen a few times. The V gene is TRBV29-1, the J gene TRBJ2-3; TRBD2 might be the D (6 bases). V was shortened by 0 bases and J by 4 bases, with 20 bases between the two germline ends. Germline CDR1 SQVTM, CDR2 ANQGSEA. The CDR3 consists of 17 residues. CDR3 bases: TGCAGCGTTGAAGAGTCGGACACTTGGACTATATCAGATACGCAGTATTTT. Residues: CSVEESDTWTISDTQYF.

The chain combines TRBV7-9 with TRBJ1-1; D perhaps matches TRBD1 (5 bases). V lost 7 bases and J lost 1, with 10 bases in between. Germline assignment: CDR1 SEHNR and CDR2 FQNEAQ (reference sequence). This CDR3 is 13 amino acids long. CDR3 sequence reads: CASIFRENTEAFF. Written as DNA, the CDR3 is TGTGCCAGCATCTTCAGGGAGAACACTGAAGCTTTCTTT.

The V gene is TRBV5-1, the J gene TRBJ1-2; no definite D call. The germline V and J ends were trimmed by 1 base and 4 bases, with 11 bases remaining between them. CDR3 size: 14 residues. Germline loops: CDR1 SGHRS, CDR2 YFSETQ. The CDR3 nucleotides read TGCGCCAGCAGCTTGTCCGCCGGGTCCTATGGCTACACCTTC. Translating it yields CASSLSAGSYGYTF.

The chain links TRBV10-3 to TRBJ1-4; 9 bases agree with TRBD1. The germline CDR1 and CDR2 sequences are ENHRY and SYGVKD. CDR3 size: 16 residues. J gave up 2 bases and V 6 bases, and 7 bases lay outside the gene matches. The CDR3 DNA is TGTGCCATCAGCCCCGGGACAGGGAAGACTAATGAAAAACTGTTTTTT. It is translated as CAISPGTGKTNEKLFF.

The chain joins TRBV5-1 to TRBJ2-1; D unresolved. V lost 0 bases, J lost 9 bases, and 10 bases lay in between. Per germline, CDR1 SGHRS and CDR2 YFSETQ. CDR3 size: 13 residues. For the CDR3, the DNA is TGCGCCAGCAGCTTGGGGCAGGTGACTGAGCAGTTCTTC. Amino acid sequence: CASSLGQVTEQFF.

The genes are TRBV6-5 and TRBJ2-5; D unclear. Between the trimmed V and J ends, which lost 0 bases and 3 bases, there was a span of 8 bases. Per germline, CDR1 MNHEY and CDR2 SVGAGI. The CDR3 has 14 residues. The chain's CDR3 is CASSYSFGEETQYF. The CDR3 nucleotides are TGTGCCAGCAGTTACTCGTTTGGGGAAGAGACCCAGTACTTC.

V and J are TRBV2 and TRBJ2-3; D not certain. Germline values: CDR1 SNHLY, CDR2 FYNNEI. Trimming removed 6 bases at V and 4 bases at J, with 11 bases between. There are 13 residues in the CDR3. The CDR3 protein is CASRVLMADTQYF. The CDR3 coding sequence is TGTGCCAGCAGGGTTCTTATGGCAGATACGCAGTATTTT.

About this clonotype itself: At one end the junction does not follow the germline gene, possibly because of a read error. The V gene is TRBV29-1, the J gene TRBJ2-4; 7 bases are a match to TRBD2. Germline CDR1 SQVTM, CDR2 ANQGSEA. The CDR3 is made up of 16 amino acids. The CDR3 loop is CNVDNLRASGNYGQYF. The DNA of the CDR3 is TGCAACGTTGATAATTTGAGGGCTAGCGGCAACTACGGGCAGTACTTC. Together with reference TRBV29-1 and TRBJ2-4, the CDR3 gives the full variable domain: SAVISQKPSRDICQRGTSLTIQCQVDSQVTMMFWYRQQPGQSLTLIATANQGSEATYESGFVIDKFPISRPNLTFSTLTVSNMSPEDSSIYLCNVDNLRASGNYGQYFGAGTRLSVL.

The chain joins TRBV3-1 to TRBJ2-4; the D is unclear. The DNA end lines up better with TRBJ2-7; the J call may be wrong. The germline V gene has CDR1 LGHDT and CDR2 YNNKEL (reference sequence). The CDR3 runs 13 residues. CDR3 bases: TGTGCCAGCAGCCCCAGGCTTCTGGCCGAGCAGTACTTC. Translating gives CASSPRLLAEQYF.

The V call is TRBV7-8, the J call TRBJ2-3; no clear D. CDR3 length equals 15 residues. The germline V gene encodes CDR1 SGHVS and CDR2 FQNEAQ. Trimming took 1 base from V and 4 from J, leaving 12 bases between them. The CDR3 spells CASSLEVDSADTQYF. CDR3 DNA sequence: TGTGCCAGCAGCTTAGAGGTCGACTCCGCAGATACGCAGTATTTT.

This chain uses TRBV12-3 or TRBV12-4 with TRBJ1-5, with a tentative D call TRBD1 (6 bases). Trimming pared 6 bases from V and 3 bases from J, leaving 15 bases between. CDR3 length equals 15 residues. The CDR3 spells CASSPEGQLNQPQHF. The CDR3 region has the DNA TGTGCCAGCAGCCCTGAAGGACAGCTCAATCAGCCCCAGCATTTT.